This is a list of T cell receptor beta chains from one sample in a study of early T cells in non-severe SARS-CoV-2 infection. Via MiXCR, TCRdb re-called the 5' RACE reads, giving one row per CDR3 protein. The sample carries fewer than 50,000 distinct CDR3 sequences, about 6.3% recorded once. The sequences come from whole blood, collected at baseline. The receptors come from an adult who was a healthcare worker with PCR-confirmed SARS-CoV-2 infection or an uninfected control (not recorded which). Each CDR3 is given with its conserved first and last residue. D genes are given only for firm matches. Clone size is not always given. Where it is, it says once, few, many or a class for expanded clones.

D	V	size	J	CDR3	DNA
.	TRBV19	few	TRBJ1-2	CASSSPPGVYGYTF	TGTGCCAGTAGCTCTCCCCCGGGGGTCTATGGCTACACCTTC
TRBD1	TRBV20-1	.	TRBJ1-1	CSARGMTGGTEAFF	TGCAGTGCTAGAGGGATGACAGGGGGCACTGAAGCTTTCTTT
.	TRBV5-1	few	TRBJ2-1	CASSWTYNEQFF	TGCGCCAGCAGTTGGACTTACAATGAGCAGTTCTTC
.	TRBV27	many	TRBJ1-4	CASSLFLGTNEKLFF	TGTGCCAGCAGTTTATTTTTGGGAACTAATGAAAAACTGTTTTTT
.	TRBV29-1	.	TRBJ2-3	CSVDHRKEGPDTQYF	TGCAGCGTAGATCATCGGAAGGAGGGCCCAGATACGCAGTATTTT
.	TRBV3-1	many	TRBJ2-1	CASSQEFSGSDYNEQFF	TGTGCCAGCAGCCAAGAATTCTCCGGGAGCGATTACAATGAGCAGTTCTTC
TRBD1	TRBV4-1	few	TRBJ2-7	CASSPSTGGEQYF	TGCGCCAGCAGCCCATCGACAGGGGGGGAGCAGTACTTC
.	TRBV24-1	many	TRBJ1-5	CATSDSGYSNQPQHF	TGTGCCACCAGTGATTCGGGTTATAGCAATCAGCCCCAGCATTTT
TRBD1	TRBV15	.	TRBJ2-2	CATSRENPGGAGGELFF	TGTGCCACCAGCAGAGAAAACCCAGGGGGTGCCGGCGGGGAGCTGTTTTTT
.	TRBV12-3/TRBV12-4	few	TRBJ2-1	CASSLNPRKQFF	TGTGCCAGCAGTCTTAATCCCCGAAAGCAGTTCTTC
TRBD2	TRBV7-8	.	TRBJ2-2	CASNSAGGPYTGELFF	TGTGCCAGCAATTCGGCGGGGGGGCCATACACCGGGGAGCTGTTTTTT
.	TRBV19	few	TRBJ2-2	CASSRTERTGELFF	TGTGCCAGTAGTAGGACAGAACGCACCGGGGAGCTGTTTTTT
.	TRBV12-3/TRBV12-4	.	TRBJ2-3	CASSPTDTQYF	TGTGCCAGCAGTCCAACGGATACGCAGTATTTT
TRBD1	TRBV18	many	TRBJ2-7	CASSPGQGASEQYF	TGTGCCAGCTCTCCGGGACAGGGGGCGTCCGAGCAGTACTTC
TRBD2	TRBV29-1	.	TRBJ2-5	CSVGGGRETQYF	TGCAGCGTTGGTGGCGGGAGGGAGACCCAGTACTTC
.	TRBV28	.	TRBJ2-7	CASSLGGDYEQYF	TGTGCCAGCAGTCTCGGCGGAGACTACGAGCAGTACTTC
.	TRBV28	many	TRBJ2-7	CASINSAGGYEQYF	TGTGCCAGCATAAACTCCGCTGGGGGCTACGAGCAGTACTTC
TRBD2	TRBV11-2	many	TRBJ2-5	CASSGGGYQETQYF	TGTGCCAGCAGCGGCGGGGGATACCAAGAGACCCAGTACTTC
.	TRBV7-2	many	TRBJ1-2	CASSPNFRPYGYTF	TGTGCCAGCAGCCCCAATTTCCGTCCTTATGGCTACACCTTC
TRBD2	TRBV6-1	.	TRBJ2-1	CASRLRTSGGASYNEQFF	TGTGCCAGCAGACTACGGACTAGCGGGGGGGCCTCCTACAATGAGCAGTTCTTC
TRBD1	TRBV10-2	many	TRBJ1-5	CASKQQGGNQPQHF	TGCGCCAGCAAACAACAGGGGGGCAATCAGCCCCAGCATTTT
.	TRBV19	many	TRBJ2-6	CASSWGPRPNPGANVLTF	TGTGCCAGTAGTTGGGGACCCCGCCCCAATCCTGGGGCCAACGTCCTGACTTTC
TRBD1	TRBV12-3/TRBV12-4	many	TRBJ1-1	CASSFYVGTANTEAFF	TGTGCCAGCAGTTTTTATGTGGGGACAGCGAACACTGAAGCTTTCTTT
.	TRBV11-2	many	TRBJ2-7	CASRTTGGISYEQYF	TGTGCCAGCAGGACAACGGGCGGGATTTCCTACGAGCAGTACTTC
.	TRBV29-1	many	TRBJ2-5	CSAKGGRETQYF	TGCAGTGCCAAGGGGGGACGAGAGACCCAGTACTTC
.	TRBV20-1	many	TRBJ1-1	CSARRDRTEAFF	TGCAGTGCTAGACGCGACAGAACTGAAGCTTTCTTT
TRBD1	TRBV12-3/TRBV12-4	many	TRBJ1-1	CASSFQGASMNTEAFF	TGTGCCAGCAGTTTTCAGGGGGCGAGTATGAACACTGAAGCTTTCTTT
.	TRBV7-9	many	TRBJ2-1	CASSLAATSYNEQFF	TGTGCCAGCAGCTTAGCTGCTACGTCCTACAATGAGCAGTTCTTC
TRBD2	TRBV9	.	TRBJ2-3	CASSTRLAGLTDTQYF	TGTGCCAGCAGCACCCGACTAGCGGGGCTCACAGATACGCAGTATTTT
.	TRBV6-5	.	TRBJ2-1	CASSPGTRSYNEQFF	TGTGCCAGCAGTCCCGGGACCCGCTCCTACAATGAGCAGTTCTTC
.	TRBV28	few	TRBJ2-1	CASSLGGVGDNEQFF	TGTGCCAGCAGTTTAGGAGGGGTCGGGGACAATGAGCAGTTCTTC
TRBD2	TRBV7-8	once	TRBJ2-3	CASSLLAGRTDTRYF	TGTGCCAGCAGCTTACTAGCGGGGAGAACAGATACGCGGTATTTT
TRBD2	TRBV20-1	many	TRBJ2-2	CSARGGSGAANTGELFF	TGCAGTGCTAGAGGGGGTAGCGGGGCTGCGAACACCGGGGAGCTGTTTTTT
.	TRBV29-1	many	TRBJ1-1	CSTSGVSNTEAFF	TGCAGCACATCAGGGGTCTCGAACACTGAAGCTTTCTTT
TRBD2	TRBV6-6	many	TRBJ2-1	CASYLADSYNEQFF	TGTGCCAGTTATCTAGCGGATTCTTACAATGAGCAGTTCTTC
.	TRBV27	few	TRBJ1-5	CASSRGYGQPQHF	TGTGCCAGCAGCAGGGGTTATGGGCAGCCCCAGCATTTT
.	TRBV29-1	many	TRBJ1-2	CSVAPGYTF	TGCAGCGTTGCCCCGGGCTACACCTTC
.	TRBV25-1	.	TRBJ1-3	CASSEWGGGHRNTIYF	TGTGCCAGCAGTGAATGGGGTGGGGGGCACAGAAACACCATATATTTT
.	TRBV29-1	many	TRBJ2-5	CSVIVGEAAQYF	TGCAGCGTGATCGTGGGGGAAGCGGCCCAGTACTTC
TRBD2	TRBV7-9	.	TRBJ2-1	CASSHIRRLAGGPHEQFF	TGTGCCAGCAGCCATATCCGACGGTTAGCGGGGGGGCCCCATGAGCAGTTCTTC
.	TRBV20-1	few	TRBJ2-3	CSAGAADTQYF	TGCAGTGCGGGGGCGGCAGATACGCAGTATTTT
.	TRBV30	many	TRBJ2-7	CAWSATGYEQYF	TGTGCCTGGAGCGCCACGGGTTACGAGCAGTACTTC
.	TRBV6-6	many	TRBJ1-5	CASSYSNGYSNQPQHF	TGTGCCAGCAGTTACTCGAACGGGTATAGCAATCAGCCCCAGCATTTT
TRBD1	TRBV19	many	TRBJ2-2	CASSRAGRGPNTGELFF	TGTGCCAGTAGTCGCGCCGGCAGGGGGCCGAACACCGGGGAGCTGTTTTTT
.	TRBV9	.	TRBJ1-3	CASSREQGVSGNTIYF	TGTGCCAGCAGCAGAGAACAGGGAGTTTCTGGAAACACCATATATTTT
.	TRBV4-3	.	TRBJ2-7	CASSQEQRLYEQYF	TGCGCCAGCAGCCAAGAGCAGAGACTCTACGAGCAGTACTTC
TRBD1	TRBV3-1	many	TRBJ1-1	CASSQAGTGLNTEAFF	TGTGCCAGCAGCCAAGCCGGGACAGGGCTCAACACTGAAGCTTTCTTT
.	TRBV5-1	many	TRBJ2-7	CASSLGGVYEQYF	TGCGCCAGCAGCTTGGGAGGGGTCTACGAGCAGTACTTC
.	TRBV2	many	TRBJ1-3	CASSVGGLVGNTIYF	TGTGCCAGCAGTGTTGGGGGCCTGGTTGGAAACACCATATATTTT
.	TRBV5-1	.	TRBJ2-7	CASSLAQGGGEQYF	TGCGCCAGCAGCTTGGCGCAGGGCGGAGGGGAGCAGTACTTC